The T cell receptor (beta chain) under discussion was sequenced for a study of cytomegalovirus exposure and HLA in healthy donors. Donors were ostensibly healthy at sampling, although undocumented immune exposures were probable. Both 60 Vbeta primers and 13 Jbeta primers went into the PCR. Here immunoSEQ multiplex PCR was the method, and the copy in TCRdb shows in-frame clones only, minus some. The sample lists around 150,000 clones, about 75% occurring once. The V gene's germline CDR1 is GTSNPN and CDR2 SVGIG (reference sequence). The length of the CDR3 is 15 residues. V was clipped by 2 bases and J by 2 bases; unmatched bases: 6.

This receptor was obtained from a female donor in good health and CMV-seronegative. The rearrangement links TRBV30 to TRBJ2-3; 8 nucleotides agree with TRBD2. What was sequenced was PBMCs. The CDR3 DNA is TGTGCCTGGAGTATCGGGGGGGGGCACACAGATACGCAGTATTTT. Translating gives CAWSIGGGHTDTQYF.